These 13 T cell receptor beta chains were sequenced from one sample in a study of molecular identifiers for immune sequencing clone quantification. TCRdb analysed the PCR reads with MiXCR anew, one entry per CDR3 protein. The sample yields around 320,000 distinct CDR3 sequences, roughly 24% seen once. The sequenced material came from naive CD8+ T cells from blood, with Jurkat cell RNA spiked in. Subset here: FACS-sorted CD8+CD4-CCR7+CD45RA+ naive T cells. Every receptor here comes from a human donor in good health. Some libraries in this study had Jurkat cell RNA spiked in.

This rearrangement joins TRBV9 to TRBJ2-7; D is ambiguous. CDR3 length: 14 amino acids. The V end lost 0 bases, the J end lost 2 bases, and 9 bases lay between the germline ends. The germline V gene encodes CDR1 SGDLS and CDR2 YYNGEE. The CDR3 region is CASSVERTAYEQYF. The CDR3 DNA reads as TGTGCCAGCAGCGTAGAAAGGACCGCCTACGAGCAGTACTTC.

This clonotype was seen only a few times. This chain uses TRBV4-3 with TRBJ2-3, with 9 nucleotides matching TRBD2. The CDR3 runs to 15 residues. CDR1 is LGHNA, CDR2 YSLEER, per germline. Germline trimming cut 6 bases from V and 4 bases from J; bases unmatched to any gene: 8. CDR3 sequence: CASSSGGRVPDTQYF. The CDR3 nucleotides read TGCGCCAGCAGTTCTGGCGGGAGGGTCCCAGATACGCAGTATTTT.

This clonotype appeared many times. The chain recombines TRBV12-3 or TRBV12-4 with TRBJ2-7; perhaps TRBD2 as D (5 bases). The V gene lost 4 bases and the J gene lost 2 bases, with 9 bases spanning the gap. This CDR3 comprises 13 residues. CDR3 in DNA: TGTGCCAGCAGTTCCAGCGGAACCTACGAGCAGTACTTC. Translating gives CASSSSGTYEQYF.

Of note for this clonotype: The CDR3 does not end in the conserved phenylalanine or tryptophan, so this is likely a read error. The V call is TRBV7-9, the J call TRBJ2-2, with D hard to call. This CDR3 comprises 13 residues. Germline loops: CDR1 SEHNR, CDR2 FQNEAQ (reference sequence). This CDR3 reads CASSPSCTVELFV. The CDR3 DNA reads as TGTGCGAGCAGCCCTTCGTGCACCGTGGAGCTGTTTGTT.

The table lists this clonotype with a few counts. This chain's CDR3 is CASQGTANTEAFF. In DNA, the CDR3 is TGTGCCAGCCAAGGAACGGCCAACACTGAAGCTTTCTTT. This rearrangement joins TRBV27 to TRBJ1-1; D uncertain. Between the trimmed V and J ends, which lost 8 bases and 2 bases, there was a span of 12 bases. This CDR3 spans 13 amino acids. Germline V lookup: CDR1 MNHEY, CDR2 SMNVEV (reference sequence).

Only a few counts were recorded for this clonotype. This sequence joins TRBV7-9 and TRBJ1-1; D possibly corresponds to TRBD1 (5 bases). Between the trimmed V and J ends, which lost 5 bases and 7 bases, there was a span of 17 bases. The CDR3 runs to 14 residues. CDR1 is SEHNR, CDR2 FQNEAQ, per germline (reference sequence). The CDR3: CASSTTTDYVEAFF. The CDR3 DNA is TGTGCCAGCAGCACAACGACAGATTATGTTGAAGCTTTCTTT.

Remarks on this clonotype: A much larger clone is a single base away; this may be a read error. CDR3 sequence: CASSFGGTSAEPQYF. Here the CDR3 DNA reads TGTGCCAGCAGTTTCGGGGGTACTAGCGCAGAGCCCCAGTACTTC. This chain links TRBV28 with TRBJ2-5; 7 bases fit TRBD2. CDR3 length: 15 residues. The germline V gene has CDR1 MDHEN and CDR2 SYDVKM.

The sample holds many counts of this clonotype. V usage is TRBV14 and J usage is TRBJ2-7; no firm D call. Trimming took off 0 bases at V and 5 bases at J, with 8 bases between the two ends. Germline V gene sequence: CDR1 SGHDN, CDR2 FVKESK. This CDR3 comprises 13 residues. The CDR3 region is CASSQDGLDEQYF. CDR3 nucleotide sequence: TGTGCCAGCAGCCAAGATGGGTTGGACGAGCAGTACTTC.

This clonotype was recorded once. The rearrangement uses TRBV21-1 and TRBJ2-7; the table assigns TRBD1, which was not confirmed against the DNA. TRBV21-1 is noted as a pseudogene. This CDR3 has 15 residues. DNA for the CDR3: TGTGCCAGCCCCCCCCCGGGGCAGGGGCTACACGAGCAGTACTTC. Encoded protein: CASPPPGQGLHEQYF.

In its sample, this clonotype was seen many times. V is TRBV5-4 and J is TRBJ2-1, with unresolved D. This CDR3 has 13 amino acids. Germline V gene data show CDR1 as SGHNT and CDR2 as YYREEE (reference sequence). V lost 5 bases, J lost 2 bases, and 8 bases lay in between. The CDR3 protein is CASRQDTYNEQFF. The CDR3 coding sequence is TGTGCCAGCAGACAAGACACCTACAATGAGCAGTTCTTC.

Points on this clonotype: A much larger clone lies one base from this, so it may be a read error. The chain combines TRBV20-1 with TRBJ2-7; D may be TRBD1 or TRBD2 (5 bases each). The CDR3 has 15 amino acids. V was clipped by 0 bases and J by 2 bases, with 14 bases between them. Germline V CDR1 and CDR2: DFQATT, SNEGSKA (reference sequence). The CDR3 sequence: CSARELGTSAYEQYF. The CDR3 DNA follows: TGCAGTGCTAGAGAGCTCGGGACCTCAGCCTACGAGCAGTACTTC.

This clonotype was seen repeatedly, ten times or more. The genes are TRBV4-3 and TRBJ1-1, with a weak D call TRBD1 (5 bases). Looked up from germline, CDR1 is LGHNA and CDR2 is YSLEER. V gave up 0 bases and J gave up 0 bases, with 11 bases separating them. The CDR3 runs 16 residues. CDR3 residues: CASSQDVDSMNTEAFF. CDR3 DNA sequence: TGCGCCAGCAGCCAAGATGTAGACAGTATGAACACTGAAGCTTTCTTT.

Only a few counts were recorded for this clonotype. This chain connects TRBV27 to TRBJ2-1; 9 bases are shared with TRBD1. The CDR3 is made up of 15 amino acids. V lost 3 bases to trimming and J lost 8 bases; unmatched junction nucleotides: 8. Germline V gene data show CDR1 as MNHEY and CDR2 as SMNVEV (reference sequence). In nucleotides, the CDR3 is TGTGCCAGCAGTTTGAGGGACAGGGTTCACGATGAGCAGTTCTTC. It encodes CASSLRDRVHDEQFF.